This is a list of T cell receptor beta chains from one sample in a study of blood T cell repertoires in COVID-19. Libraries were prepared by immunoSEQ multiplex PCR; TCRdb keeps only in-frame clonotypes and omits some of them. The sample carries 350,000 to 400,000 clones, approximately 89% recorded once. The sequenced sample consisted of PBMCs or T cells enriched from blood (not recorded which). Source of these receptors: a man in his forties in a cohort exposed to, infected with or recovered from COVID-19 (not recorded which). Each CDR3 is given with its conserved first and last residue. A D gene is named only where the DNA matches it firmly. The size of a clone is reported for some rows only, either as once, few or many, or as a class for expanded clones.

j_gene,abundance,d_gene,v_gene,CDR3nt,CDR3aa
TRBJ2-2,-,-,TRBV7-8,TGTGCCACCGTCCCCTCGGGAGTCGTCACCGGGGAGCTGTTTTTT,CATVPSGVVTGELFF
TRBJ2-7,-,TRBD2,TRBV5-4,TGTGCCAGCAGCCTGGTAGGGACTAGAGGCGAGCAGTACTTC,CASSLVGTRGEQYF
TRBJ1-3,-,-,TRBV28,TGTGCCAGCAGTTTATTGGGGCGCGAAAACACCATATATTTT,CASSLLGRENTIYF
TRBJ1-3,-,-,TRBV19,TGTGCCAGTAGTACACAGAACGGAAACACCATATATTTT,CASSTQNGNTIYF
TRBJ1-5,-,-,TRBV28,TGTGCCAGCAGTTTATGGAAATTGGGGGCAGGGCAGCCCCAGCATTTT,CASSLWKLGAGQPQHF
TRBJ2-3,few,TRBD2,TRBV27,TGTGCCAGCAGACCCCGGGGTAGCGGGATTAGCACAGATACGCAGTATTTT,CASRPRGSGISTDTQYF
TRBJ1-1,-,TRBD1,TRBV5-1,TGCGCCAGCAGCTCGGGACAGGGGGTACCGAACACTGAAGCTTTCTTT,CASSSGQGVPNTEAFF
TRBJ2-1,-,TRBD2,TRBV15,TGTGCCACCAGCAGTCGAGCTAGCGGGTTGTCAAATGAGCAGTTCTTC,CATSSRASGLSNEQFF
TRBJ2-7,once,TRBD1,TRBV5-8,TGTGCCAGCAGCTTGGGCGTGACAGGGTACTACGAGCAGTACTTC,CASSLGVTGYYEQYF
TRBJ2-3,-,TRBD1,TRBV19,TGTGCCAGTATCCCAGGGACAGCGGGCACAGATACGCAGTATTTT,CASIPGTAGTDTQYF
TRBJ2-7,-,-,TRBV3-1/TRBV3-2,TGTGCCAGCAGACCGTCGGGAACCCCCCTTGGACTTTTCTTC,CASRPSGTPLGLFF
TRBJ2-1,once,TRBD2,TRBV4-2,TGTGCCAGCAGCCAAGATCTTTCTAGCGGGAGTCCTGAGCAGTTCTTC,CASSQDLSSGSPEQFF
TRBJ2-3,-,TRBD2,TRBV2,TGTGCCAGCAGTGAAATCGGGGGGGGCGCAGATACGCAGTATTTT,CASSEIGGGADTQYF
TRBJ2-1,once,TRBD2,TRBV7-2,TGTGCCAGCAGCTTTCTAGCGGGGGACAATGAGCAGTTCTTC,CASSFLAGDNEQFF